This TCR beta chain stems from a study of identical twins. General observations from the study: Models underestimated out-of-frame TCR alpha sharing in monozygotic twins.

CDR1 and CDR2 from the germline V gene are LGHDT and YNNKEL (reference sequence). The CDR3 is made up of 13 amino acids. With 0 bases removed from V and 3 bases from J, the gap between germline ends came to 3 bases. This clonotype showed up just a few times. The antigen remains unidentified. A template switching step contributed a universal primer site, while unique molecular identifiers were present in the cDNA. A single record per CDR3 protein comes from TCRdb applying MiXCR to the 5' RACE reads. The sample lists 500,000 to 650,000 distinct CDR3 sequences; 20% to 25% were seen once. The sample was also reused in another study, on yellow fever vaccine responses in identical twins.

This sequence originates from a woman under 30 in good health. Sequencing was carried out using CD4+ T cells sorted from blood. V is TRBV3-1 and J is TRBJ1-3; D remains unclear. CDR3: CASSQDGGNTIYF. In nucleotides, the CDR3 is TGTGCCAGCAGCCAAGATGGTGGAAACACCATATATTTT.